This T cell receptor beta chain was identified during a study of CD8 T cells in ankylosing spondylitis. TCRdb ran MiXCR on the 5' RACE reads and lists one entry per CDR3 protein. The sample shows 300,000 to 350,000 distinct CDR3 sequences, 14% to 15% of them seen only once. Trimming stripped 1 base from V and 6 bases from J, with 6 bases between. Looked up from germline, CDR1 is MNHNY and CDR2 is SVGAGI (reference sequence). This CDR3 has 12 amino acids. The sequence came from a male donor with ankylosing spondylitis or in good health (not recorded which). This chain links TRBV6-6 with TRBJ1-1; D ambiguous. The material sequenced was blood, either unsorted or a sorted T cell fraction (not recorded which). The CDR3 coding sequence is TGTGCCAGCAGTTACTATCAGGCTGAAGCTTTCTTT. The encoded protein is CASSYYQAEAFF.